These 2 T cell receptor beta chains originate from one sample sequenced in a study of identical twins' blood T cells. A single record per CDR3 protein comes from TCRdb applying MiXCR to the 5' RACE reads. This table holds about 370,000 distinct CDR3 sequences, 28% found once. The sequenced sample consisted of PBMCs. These receptors originate from a woman aged 18 to 49 in good health.

In this sample, this clonotype turned up many times. V and J are TRBV5-6 and TRBJ1-1; perhaps TRBD1 as D (6 bases). The CDR3 sequence is 15 residues long. The V and J ends lost 0 bases and 0 bases respectively, with 9 bases between them. Per germline, CDR1 SGHDT and CDR2 YYEEEE. In nucleotides, the CDR3 is TGTGCCAGCAGCTTGGGCCAGGGGATGAACACTGAAGCTTTCTTT. Encoded protein: CASSLGQGMNTEAFF.

This clonotype has just a few counts. This chain uses TRBV6-4 with TRBJ2-2; D not resolved. The CDR3 has 13 residues. The V gene's germline CDR1 is MRHNA and CDR2 SNTAGT. Trimming removed 4 bases at V and 1 base at J, with 4 bases between. The DNA for the CDR3 is TGTGCCAGCAGTGTTGAGAACACCGGGGAGCTGTTTTTT. Translating it yields CASSVENTGELFF.